Below are 19 T cell receptor beta chains sequenced from a single sample in a study of CD8+ T cells in alopecia areata. This sample's treatment: oral pan-JAK inhibitor, 5-10 mg twice daily. RNA extraction and reverse transcription yielded cDNA as sequencing template. The table came from immunoSEQ multiplex PCR; TCRdb's copy has only in-frame clones and leaves some out. The data show fewer than 200,000 clones, roughly three fifths seen once. The sequencing here drew on CD8+ T cells sorted from blood, taken at week 24, from a patient treated with tofacitinib. These receptors were obtained from a human donor with alopecia areata.

V usage is TRBV2 and J usage is TRBJ2-5, with 8 bases aligning to TRBD2. The length of the CDR3 is 15 residues. After removal of 4 bases from V and 5 bases from J, the junction contained 9 bases not matched to a gene. Germline V gives CDR1 SNHLY, CDR2 FYNNEI. CDR3 bases: TGTGCCAGCAGTGGCCTCGCGGGGGGAGGGGAGACCCAGTACTTC. Its translation: CASSGLAGGGETQYF.

The rearrangement uses TRBV6-5 and TRBJ1-2, with D perhaps TRBD1 (6 bases). CDR3 length equals 13 residues. Trimming pared 4 bases from V and 6 bases from J, leaving 12 bases between. The germline gives CDR1 MNHEY, CDR2 SVGAGI. CDR3 loop: CASSSVTGNGYTF. The CDR3 region has the DNA TGTGCCAGCAGTTCTGTGACAGGCAATGGCTACACCTTC.

The chain is built from TRBV10-3 and TRBJ2-5; D perhaps matches TRBD1 (6 bases). Germline CDR1 and CDR2: ENHRY and SYGVKD. V gave up 0 bases and J gave up 8 bases, with 16 bases separating them. This CDR3 comprises 15 residues. Written as DNA, the CDR3 is TGTGCCATCAGTGAGTCGAGGGGGACACACGAAACCCAGTACTTC. It yields the protein CAISESRGTHETQYF.

Only a few counts were recorded for this clone. This chain uses TRBV13 with TRBJ2-5; 10 nucleotides match TRBD2. Germline assignment: CDR1 PRHDT and CDR2 FYEKMQ (reference sequence). Germline trimming cut 0 bases from V and 1 base from J; bases unmatched to any gene: 5. The CDR3 length is 17 residues. CDR3: CASSLGLSSGGQETQYF. CDR3 DNA sequence: TGTGCCAGCAGCTTAGGGTTGTCTAGCGGGGGCCAAGAGACCCAGTACTTC.

Only one count was recorded for this clone. CDR3 sequence: CASSQSGARGELFF. The CDR3 DNA follows: TGCGCCAGCAGCCAGAGTGGGGCCAGGGGGGAGCTGTTTTTT. The rearrangement uses TRBV4-1 and TRBJ2-2; possibly TRBD1 for D (5 bases). This CDR3 has 14 residues. Germline lookup yields CDR1 MGHRA and CDR2 YSYEKL. Trimming took off 3 bases at V and 8 bases at J, with 13 bases between the two ends.

This clone appeared once. V usage is TRBV14 and J usage is TRBJ2-3; D gene unclear. Germline V gene data show CDR1 as SGHDN and CDR2 as FVKESK. The CDR3 covers 14 residues. Between the trimmed V and J ends, which lost 0 bases and 0 bases, there was a span of 4 bases. The CDR3 region is CASSQEVSTDTQYF. As DNA, the CDR3 is TGTGCCAGCAGCCAAGAAGTCAGCACAGATACGCAGTATTTT.

This rearrangement joins TRBV5-1 to TRBJ2-1; D is undetermined. Between the trimmed V and J ends, which lost 4 bases and 2 bases, there was a span of 10 bases. The CDR3 has 14 amino acids. From germline, CDR1 is SGHRS and CDR2 YFSETQ. The CDR3 is CASSRSGPYNEQFF. The DNA for the CDR3 is TGCGCCAGCAGCCGATCCGGGCCCTACAATGAGCAGTTCTTC.

The chain links TRBV7-2 to TRBJ1-2; unclear D gene. V lost 5 bases and J lost 7, with 8 bases in between. From germline, CDR1 is SGHTA and CDR2 FQGNSA. CDR3 length: 11 amino acids. In nucleotides, the CDR3 is TGTGCCAGCAGCACCGTCTTTGGCTACACCTTC. This sequence encodes CASSTVFGYTF.

The CDR3 sequence: CSVETGQGGTGELFF. CDR3 nucleotides: TGCAGCGTTGAAACGGGACAGGGGGGTACCGGGGAGCTGTTTTTT. The rearrangement links TRBV29-1 to TRBJ2-2; 11 bases map to TRBD1. From germline, CDR1 is SQVTM and CDR2 ANQGSEA. This CDR3 has 15 amino acids. With 2 bases clipped from V and 5 bases from J, the junction kept 4 bases outside the gene matches.

The rearrangement uses TRBV9 and TRBJ2-7, with D uncertain. Germline-derived CDR1 and CDR2 are SGDLS and YYNGEE. Trimming stripped 0 bases from V and 2 bases from J, with 12 bases between. CDR3 length equals 15 residues. The CDR3 DNA reads as TGTGCCAGCAGCGTAGATGGACGGCAAACCTACGAGCAGTACTTC. This encodes CASSVDGRQTYEQYF.

This clone was recorded a few times. The chain recombines TRBV4-1 with TRBJ2-7; 9 bases are shared with TRBD1. Unmatched junction bases numbered 9, after V lost 2 bases and J lost 4 bases. This CDR3 spans 16 amino acids. The germline CDR1 and CDR2 sequences are MGHRA and YSYEKL. The CDR3 here is CASSQRHDRGGYEQYF. CDR3 sequence (DNA): TGCGCCAGCAGCCAAAGGCACGACAGGGGGGGGTACGAGCAGTACTTC.

The V call is TRBV6-1, the J call TRBJ1-2; perhaps TRBD1 as D (5 bases). Trimming stripped 7 bases from V and 4 bases from J, with 13 bases between. Germline CDR1 reads MNHNS; CDR2 reads SASEGT. The CDR3 sequence is 13 residues long. CDR3 in amino acids: CASTLEGIYGYTF. DNA for the CDR3: TGTGCCAGCACCCTGGAGGGGATCTATGGCTACACCTTC.

This chain connects TRBV27 to TRBJ2-3, with D perhaps TRBD1 or TRBD2 (5 bases each). The germline V gene has CDR1 MNHEY and CDR2 SMNVEV (reference sequence). This CDR3 is 14 amino acids long. Trimming shortened V by 8 bases and J by 2 bases, and 14 bases separated the two germline ends. The CDR3 sequence: CASAAQGATDTQYF. The CDR3 coding sequence is TGTGCCAGCGCGGCCCAGGGAGCCACAGATACGCAGTATTTT.

As DNA, the CDR3 is TGTGCCAGCAGCCAAGGCCCAGGTACTAGCGGACAAATCACCGGGGAGCTGTTTTTT. Protein: CASSQGPGTSGQITGELFF. V and J are TRBV4-2 and TRBJ2-2; TRBD2 aligns across 8 bases. V was clipped by 1 base and J by 4 bases; unmatched bases: 14. The CDR3 is 19 amino acids. Germline V gene data show CDR1 as LGHNA and CDR2 as YNFKEQ.

A note on this clone: Other DNA variants within this sample encode the same CDR3. The genes are TRBV30 and TRBJ2-3; unclear D gene. Per the germline V gene, CDR1 is GTSNPN and CDR2 is SVGIG (reference sequence). This CDR3 is built from 13 residues. Trimming cost V 1 base and J 2 bases, with 7 bases left between them. The CDR3 nucleotides are TGTGCCTGGAGTGGGGGTACCACAGATACGCAGTATTTT. Protein: CAWSGGTTDTQYF.

This rearrangement joins TRBV6-5 to TRBJ2-4; TRBD1 matches 8 bases. Germline V gene lookup returns CDR1 MNHEY and CDR2 SVGAGI. The CDR3 covers 12 residues. Germline trimming cut 7 bases from V and 9 bases from J; bases unmatched to any gene: 5. The CDR3 reads CASIDRGGIQYF. CDR3 bases: TGTGCCAGCATCGACAGGGGCGGCATTCAGTACTTC.

V usage is TRBV7-2 and J usage is TRBJ2-1; D tentatively reads TRBD1 or TRBD2 (5 bases each). Germline V gene lookup returns CDR1 SGHTA and CDR2 FQGNSA. The CDR3 is 16 amino acids. Trimming shortened V by 5 bases and J by 0 bases, and 14 bases separated the two germline ends. DNA for the CDR3: TGTGCCAGCAGCCCATGGGACCTATTCTCCTACAATGAGCAGTTCTTC. Protein: CASSPWDLFSYNEQFF.

The J gene is TRBJ2-5, the V gene TRBV4-1; 7 nucleotides align to TRBD2. This CDR3 spans 16 amino acids. Unmatched junction bases numbered 9, after V lost 0 bases and J lost 5 bases. Germline loops: CDR1 MGHRA, CDR2 YSYEKL. CDR3 region: CASSQDPGGVGETQYF. CDR3 bases: TGCGCCAGCAGCCAAGATCCGGGAGGTGTAGGGGAGACCCAGTACTTC.

The chain links TRBV9 to TRBJ2-3; 9 bases are shared with TRBD1. The CDR3 covers 14 residues. V was pared by 6 bases and J by 0 bases, with 2 bases of the junction left unmatched. Germline V CDR1 and CDR2: SGDLS, YYNGEE. CDR3: CASKGTGSTDTQYF. CDR3 in DNA: TGTGCCAGCAAAGGGACAGGGAGCACAGATACGCAGTATTTT.